Here is one TCR beta chain with its context. Its antigen is currently unknown. The data derive from a study of Tregs in tolerant kidney transplant recipients. Study observations and caveats: Antigen-driven expansion was suggested because donor-specific Tregs expanded more than all Tregs in tolerant patients. The small number of patients limits these findings pending further validation. Expanding Tregs on activated donor B cells appeared to best identify donor-specific TCRbeta clones. Some patients' samples used different primers over time, so nucleotide sequences weren't comparable.

Germline lookup yields CDR1 SGHAT and CDR2 FQNNGV. The CDR3 is 13 amino acids. The V gene lost 0 bases and the J gene lost 7 bases, with 9 bases spanning the gap. The method was immunoSEQ multiplex PCR; TCRdb's version includes in-frame clones alone and lacks a portion of them. The sample holds nearly 95,000 clones, 93% seen once. The starting material was CD4+ T cells from blood, obtained before the transplant. This receptor was identified in a human donor who received a combined kidney and bone marrow transplant. The chain couples TRBV11-2 to TRBJ1-1; no reliable D call. CDR3 sequence reads: CASSLERRSEAFF. The CDR3 DNA reads as TGTGCCAGCAGCTTAGAGAGGCGCAGTGAAGCTTTCTTT.